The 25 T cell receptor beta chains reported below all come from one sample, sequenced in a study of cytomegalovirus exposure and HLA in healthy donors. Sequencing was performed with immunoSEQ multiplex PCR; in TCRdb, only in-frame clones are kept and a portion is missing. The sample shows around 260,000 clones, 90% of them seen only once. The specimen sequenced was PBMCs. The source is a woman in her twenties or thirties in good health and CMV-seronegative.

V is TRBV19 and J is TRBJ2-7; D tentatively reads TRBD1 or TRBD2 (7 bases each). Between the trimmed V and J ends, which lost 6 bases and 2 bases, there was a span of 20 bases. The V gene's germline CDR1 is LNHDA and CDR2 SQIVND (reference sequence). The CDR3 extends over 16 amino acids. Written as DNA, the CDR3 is TGTGCCAGTAGCCAGCAAGGGGGCGGGGGCACCTACGAGCAGTACTTC. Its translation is CASSQQGGGGTYEQYF.

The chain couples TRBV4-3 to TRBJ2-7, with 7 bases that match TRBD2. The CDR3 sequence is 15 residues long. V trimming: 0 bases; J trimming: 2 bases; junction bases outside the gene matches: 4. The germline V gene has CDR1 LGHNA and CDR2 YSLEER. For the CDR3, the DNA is TGCGCCAGCAGCCAAGATTCGGGGGGTACCTACGAGCAGTACTTC. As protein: CASSQDSGGTYEQYF.

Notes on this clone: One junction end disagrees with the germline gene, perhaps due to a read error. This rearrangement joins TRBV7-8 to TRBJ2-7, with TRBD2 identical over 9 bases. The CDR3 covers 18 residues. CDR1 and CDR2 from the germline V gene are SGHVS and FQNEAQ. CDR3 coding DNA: TGTGCCAGCATGGGGGCTAGCGGGGCGACATATCCCTCCTCCGAGCAGTACTTC. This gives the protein CASMGASGATYPSSEQYF.

The chain's CDR3 is CASSGSGLAQPQHF. As DNA, the CDR3 is TGTGCCAGCAGTGGGTCAGGGTTAGCTCAGCCCCAGCATTTT. The chain carries TRBV6-1 and TRBJ1-5, with a possible D match to TRBD1 (5 bases). V lost 4 bases and J 6 bases, leaving 13 bases between the germline ends. CDR1 is MNHNS, CDR2 SASEGT, per germline. CDR3 size: 14 residues.

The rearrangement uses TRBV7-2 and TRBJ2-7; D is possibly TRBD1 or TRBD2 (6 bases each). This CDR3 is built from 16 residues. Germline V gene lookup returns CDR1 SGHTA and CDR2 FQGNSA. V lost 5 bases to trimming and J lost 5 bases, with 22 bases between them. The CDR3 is CASSPSNRGLPHEQYF. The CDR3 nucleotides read TGTGCCAGCAGCCCTAGCAACCGGGGGCTTCCCCACGAGCAGTACTTC.

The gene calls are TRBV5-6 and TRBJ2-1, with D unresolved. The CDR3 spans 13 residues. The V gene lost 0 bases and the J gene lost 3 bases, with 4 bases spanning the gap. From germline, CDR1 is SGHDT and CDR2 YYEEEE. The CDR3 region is CASSLDYYNEQFF. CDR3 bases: TGTGCCAGCAGCTTGGACTACTACAATGAGCAGTTCTTC.

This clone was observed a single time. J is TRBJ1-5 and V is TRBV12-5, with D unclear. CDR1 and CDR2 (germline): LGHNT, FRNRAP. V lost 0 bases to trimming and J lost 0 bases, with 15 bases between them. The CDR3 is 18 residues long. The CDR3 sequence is CASGLVATSTVSNQPQHF. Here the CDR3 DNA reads TGTGCTAGTGGTTTGGTAGCGACAAGTACCGTTAGCAATCAGCCCCAGCATTTT.

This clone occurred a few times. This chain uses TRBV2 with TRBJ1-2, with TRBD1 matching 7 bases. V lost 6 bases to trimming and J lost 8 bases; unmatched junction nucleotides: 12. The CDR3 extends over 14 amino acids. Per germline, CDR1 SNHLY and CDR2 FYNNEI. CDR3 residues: CASRKRDSILGYTF. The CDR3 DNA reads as TGTGCCAGCAGAAAGAGGGACAGTATCTTGGGCTACACCTTC.

Here the CDR3 reads CASSPLPAGEQYF. The CDR3 bases are TGTGCCAGCAGCCCCCTACCGGCGGGGGAGCAGTACTTC. The gene calls are TRBV28 and TRBJ2-7; weak D call: TRBD2 (6 bases). The CDR3 runs to 13 residues. The V and J ends lost 6 bases and 7 bases respectively, with 16 bases between them. Germline CDR1 is MDHEN and CDR2 is SYDVKM.

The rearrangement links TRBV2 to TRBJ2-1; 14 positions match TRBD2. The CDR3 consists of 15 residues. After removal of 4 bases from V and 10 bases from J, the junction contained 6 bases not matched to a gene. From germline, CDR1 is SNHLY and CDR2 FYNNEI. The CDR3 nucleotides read TGTGCCAGCAGTGTCGGACTAGCGGGAGGACCCGAGCAGTTCTTC. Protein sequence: CASSVGLAGGPEQFF.

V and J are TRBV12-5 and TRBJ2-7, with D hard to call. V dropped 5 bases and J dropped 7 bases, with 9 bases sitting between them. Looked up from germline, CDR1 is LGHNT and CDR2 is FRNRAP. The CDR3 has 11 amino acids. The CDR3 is CASGVQREQYF. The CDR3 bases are TGTGCTAGTGGTGTGCAAAGGGAGCAGTACTTC.

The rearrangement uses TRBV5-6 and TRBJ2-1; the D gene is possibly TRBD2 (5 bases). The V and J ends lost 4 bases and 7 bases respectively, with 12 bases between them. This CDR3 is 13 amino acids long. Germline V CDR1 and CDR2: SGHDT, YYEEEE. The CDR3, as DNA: TGTGCCAGCAGCACCGGACTCGCTAATGAGCAGTTCTTC. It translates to CASSTGLANEQFF. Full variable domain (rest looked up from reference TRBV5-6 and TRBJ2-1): DAGVTQSPTHLIKTRGQQVTLRCSPKSGHDTVSWYQQALGQGPQFIFQYYEEEERQRGNFPDRFSGHQFPNYSSELNVNALLLGDSALYLCASSTGLANEQFFGPGTRLTVL.

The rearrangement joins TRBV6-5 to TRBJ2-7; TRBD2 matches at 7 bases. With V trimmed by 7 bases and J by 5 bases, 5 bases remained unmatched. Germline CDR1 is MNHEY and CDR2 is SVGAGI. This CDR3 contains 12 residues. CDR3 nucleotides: TGTGCCAGCACGGGGGGAAAGGACGAGCAGTACTTC. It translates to CASTGGKDEQYF.

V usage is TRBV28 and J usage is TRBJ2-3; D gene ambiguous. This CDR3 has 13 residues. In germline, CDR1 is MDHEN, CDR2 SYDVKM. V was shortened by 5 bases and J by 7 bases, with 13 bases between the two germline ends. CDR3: CASSHGLAYTQYF. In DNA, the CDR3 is TGTGCCAGCAGTCACGGATTGGCGTATACGCAGTATTTT.

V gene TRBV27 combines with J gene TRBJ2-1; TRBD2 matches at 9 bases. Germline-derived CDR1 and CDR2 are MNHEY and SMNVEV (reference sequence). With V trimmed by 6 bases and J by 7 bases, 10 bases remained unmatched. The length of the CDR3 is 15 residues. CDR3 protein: CASSPLAGARNEQFF. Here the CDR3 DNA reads TGTGCCAGCAGCCCCTTAGCGGGAGCGAGGAATGAGCAGTTCTTC.

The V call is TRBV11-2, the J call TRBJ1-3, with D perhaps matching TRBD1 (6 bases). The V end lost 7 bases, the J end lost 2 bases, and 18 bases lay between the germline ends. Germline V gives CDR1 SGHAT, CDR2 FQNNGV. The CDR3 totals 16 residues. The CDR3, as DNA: TGTGCCAGCACCTATGGGCACAGGGTGGCTGGAAACACCATATATTTT. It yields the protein CASTYGHRVAGNTIYF. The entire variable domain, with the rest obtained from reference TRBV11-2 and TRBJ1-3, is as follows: EAGVAQSPRYKIIEKRQSVAFWCNPISGHATLYWYQQILGQGPKLLIQFQNNGVVDDSQLPKDRFSAERLKGVDSTLKIQPAKLEDSAVYLCASTYGHRVAGNTIYFGEGSWLTVV.

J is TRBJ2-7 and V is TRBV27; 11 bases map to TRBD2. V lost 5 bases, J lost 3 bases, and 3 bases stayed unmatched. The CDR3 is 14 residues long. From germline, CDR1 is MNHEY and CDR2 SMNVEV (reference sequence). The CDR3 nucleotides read TGTGCCAGCAGTCCGACTAGCGGGATCTACGAGCAGTACTTC. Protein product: CASSPTSGIYEQYF.

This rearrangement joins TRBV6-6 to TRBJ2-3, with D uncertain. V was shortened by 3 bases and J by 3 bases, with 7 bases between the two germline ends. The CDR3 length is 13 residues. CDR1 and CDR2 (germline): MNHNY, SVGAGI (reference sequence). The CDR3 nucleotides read TGTGCCAGCAGTTATAAGGGAACAGATACGCAGTATTTT. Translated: CASSYKGTDTQYF.

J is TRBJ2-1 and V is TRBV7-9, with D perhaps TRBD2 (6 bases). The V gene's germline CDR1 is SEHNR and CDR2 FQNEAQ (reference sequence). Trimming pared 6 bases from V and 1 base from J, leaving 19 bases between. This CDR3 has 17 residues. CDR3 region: CASSHGTLAPSYNEQFF. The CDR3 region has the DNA TGTGCCAGCAGTCACGGGACTCTTGCGCCTTCCTACAATGAGCAGTTCTTC.

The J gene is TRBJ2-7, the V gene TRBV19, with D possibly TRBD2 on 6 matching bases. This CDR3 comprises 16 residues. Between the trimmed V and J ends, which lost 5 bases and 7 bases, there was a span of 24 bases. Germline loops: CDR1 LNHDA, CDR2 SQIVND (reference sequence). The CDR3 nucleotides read TGTGCCAGTAGTCCAGCCGGGACTCCTGGGATGCTAGAGCAGTACTTC. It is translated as CASSPAGTPGMLEQYF.

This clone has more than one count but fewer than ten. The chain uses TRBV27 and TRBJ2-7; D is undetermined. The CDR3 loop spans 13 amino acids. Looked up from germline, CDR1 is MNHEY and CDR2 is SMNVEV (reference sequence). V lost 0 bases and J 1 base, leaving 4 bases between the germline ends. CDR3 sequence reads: CASSLSLSYEQYF. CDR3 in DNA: TGTGCCAGCAGTTTATCCCTTTCCTACGAGCAGTACTTC.

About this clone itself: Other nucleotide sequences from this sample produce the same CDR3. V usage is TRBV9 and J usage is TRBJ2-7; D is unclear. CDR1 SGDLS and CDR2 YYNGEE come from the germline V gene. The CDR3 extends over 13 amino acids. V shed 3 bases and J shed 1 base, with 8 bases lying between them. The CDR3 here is CASSGPISYEQYF. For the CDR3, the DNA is TGTGCCAGCAGCGGCCCCATTTCCTACGAGCAGTACTTC.

The CDR3 reads CASSVEWGQGETQYF. For the CDR3, the DNA is TGTGCCAGCAGCGTAGAATGGGGACAGGGGGAGACCCAGTACTTC. J is TRBJ2-5 and V is TRBV9; 10 nucleotides agree with TRBD1. CDR3 size: 15 residues. V was clipped by 0 bases and J by 5 bases; unmatched bases: 4. CDR1 SGDLS and CDR2 YYNGEE come from the germline V gene.

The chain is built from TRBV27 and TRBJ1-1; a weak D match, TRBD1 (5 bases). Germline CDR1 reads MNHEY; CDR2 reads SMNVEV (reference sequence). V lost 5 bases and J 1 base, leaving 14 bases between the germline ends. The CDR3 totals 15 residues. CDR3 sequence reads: CASSRQTKANTEAFF. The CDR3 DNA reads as TGTGCCAGCAGTCGACAGACAAAGGCGAACACTGAAGCTTTCTTT.

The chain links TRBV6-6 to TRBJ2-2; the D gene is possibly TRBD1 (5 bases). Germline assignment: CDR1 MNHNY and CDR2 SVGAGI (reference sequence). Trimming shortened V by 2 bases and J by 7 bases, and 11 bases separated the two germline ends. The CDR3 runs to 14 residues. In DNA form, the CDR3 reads TGTGCCAGCAGTTACGTCCAGGGTATCGGGGAGCTGTTTTTT. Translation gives CASSYVQGIGELFF.